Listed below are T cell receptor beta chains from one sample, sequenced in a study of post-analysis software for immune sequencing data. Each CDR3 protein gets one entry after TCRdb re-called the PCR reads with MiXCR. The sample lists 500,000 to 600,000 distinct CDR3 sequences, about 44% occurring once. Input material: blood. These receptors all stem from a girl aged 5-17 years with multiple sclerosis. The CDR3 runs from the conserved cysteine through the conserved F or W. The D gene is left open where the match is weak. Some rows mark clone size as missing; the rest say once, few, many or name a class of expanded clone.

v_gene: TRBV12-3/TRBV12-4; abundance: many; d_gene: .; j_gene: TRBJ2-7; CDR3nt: TGTGCCAGCAGCCTCGGACTAACCTCCTACGAGCAGTACTTC; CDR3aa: CASSLGLTSYEQYF
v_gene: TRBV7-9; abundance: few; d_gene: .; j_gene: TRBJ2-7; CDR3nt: TGTGCCAGCAGTGAAGGAGTCTACGAGCAGTACTTC; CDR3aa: CASSEGVYEQYF
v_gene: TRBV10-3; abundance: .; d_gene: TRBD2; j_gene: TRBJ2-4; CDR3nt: TGTGCCATCAGTGAGTCGTCGCTAGCGGGAGATATAGCCAAAAACATTCAGTACTTC; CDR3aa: CAISESSLAGDIAKNIQYF
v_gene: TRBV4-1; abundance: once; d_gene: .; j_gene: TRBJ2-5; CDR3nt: TGCGCCAGCAGCCTTAGGGCGGGGGCGAGGAATGAGCAGTACTTC; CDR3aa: CASSLRAGARNEQYF
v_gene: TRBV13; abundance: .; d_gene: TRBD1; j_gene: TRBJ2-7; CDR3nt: TGTGCCAGCAGCTTGGGACAGGCTATTTCTTACGAGCAGTACTTC; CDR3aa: CASSLGQAISYEQYF
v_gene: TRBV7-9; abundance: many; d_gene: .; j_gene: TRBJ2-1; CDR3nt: TGTGCCAGCAGTTTAGGGCTAGGGCAGTTCTTC; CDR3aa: CASSLGLGQFF
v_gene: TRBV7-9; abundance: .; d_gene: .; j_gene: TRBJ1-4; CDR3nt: TGTGCCAGCAGCCCTCGGGACCTCCGCGGAAAACTGTTTTTT; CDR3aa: CASSPRDLRGKLFF
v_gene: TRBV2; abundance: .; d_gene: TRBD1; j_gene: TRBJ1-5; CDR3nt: TGTGCCATAGAGGGGACAGGGAATCAGCCCCAGCATTTT; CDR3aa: CAIEGTGNQPQHF
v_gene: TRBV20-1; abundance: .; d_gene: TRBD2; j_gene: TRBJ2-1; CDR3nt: TGCAGTGCCACACCCAGGGGACTAGGGCTATACAATGAGCAGTTCTTC; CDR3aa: CSATPRGLGLYNEQFF
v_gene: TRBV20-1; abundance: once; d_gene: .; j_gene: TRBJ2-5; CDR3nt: TGCAGTGCTAGAGATCGGCGGCGGCCCAGTCGCGGGACCCAGTACTTC; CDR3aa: CSARDRRRPSRGTQYF
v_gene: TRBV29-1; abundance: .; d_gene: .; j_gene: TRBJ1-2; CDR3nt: TGCAGCGGGGGAGACAGGTTCTCAGGTGGCTACACCTTC; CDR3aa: CSGGDRFSGGYTF
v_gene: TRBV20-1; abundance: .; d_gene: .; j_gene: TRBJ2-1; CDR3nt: TGCAGTGCTAGAAGCCAGGCGGCGCCCTACAATGAGCAGTTCTTC; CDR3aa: CSARSQAAPYNEQFF
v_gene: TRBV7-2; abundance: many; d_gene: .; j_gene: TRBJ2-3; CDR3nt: TGTGCCAGCACCTACGGGGGCCCAGATACGCAGTATTTT; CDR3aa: CASTYGGPDTQYF
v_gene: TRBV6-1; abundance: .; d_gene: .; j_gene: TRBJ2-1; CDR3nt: TGTGCCAGCAGTGTTGGCTTGAAGCTGAGCTCCTACAATGAGCAGTTCTTC; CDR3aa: CASSVGLKLSSYNEQFF
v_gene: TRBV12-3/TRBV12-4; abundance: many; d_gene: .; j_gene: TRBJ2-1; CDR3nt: TGTGCCAGCAGTCCCCCGGGCGCGGGAAGTGAGCAGTTCTTC; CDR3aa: CASSPPGAGSEQFF
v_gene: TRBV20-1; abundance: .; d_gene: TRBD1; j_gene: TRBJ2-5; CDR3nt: TGCAGTGCTAGGGGGACAGATCAAGAGACCCAGTACTTC; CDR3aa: CSARGTDQETQYF
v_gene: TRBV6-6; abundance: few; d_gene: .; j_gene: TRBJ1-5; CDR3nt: TGTGCCAGCCGCGACGGGGGATACCAGCCCCAGCATTTT; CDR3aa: CASRDGGYQPQHF
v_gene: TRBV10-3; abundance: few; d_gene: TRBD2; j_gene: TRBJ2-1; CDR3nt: TGTGCCATCAGTCTTTCGACTAGCGCCTCCTACAATGAGCAGTTCTTC; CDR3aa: CAISLSTSASYNEQFF
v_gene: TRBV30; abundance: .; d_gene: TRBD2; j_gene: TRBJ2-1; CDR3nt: TGTGCCCGGAGTAGCGGGGGGCCTAGTGAGCAGTTCTTC; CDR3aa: CARSSGGPSEQFF
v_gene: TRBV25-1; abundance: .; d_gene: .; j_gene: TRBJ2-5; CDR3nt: TGTGCCAGCAGGGTACTTGGCAATGAGCAGTACTTC; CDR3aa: CASRVLGNEQYF
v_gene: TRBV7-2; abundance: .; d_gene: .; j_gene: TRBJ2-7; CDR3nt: TGTGCCAGCAGCCCTCGGACCCCCTACGAGCAGTACTTC; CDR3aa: CASSPRTPYEQYF
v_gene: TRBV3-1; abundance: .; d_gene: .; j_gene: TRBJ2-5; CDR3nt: TGTGCCAGCAGCCCCCGGAGGGAAGGGGAGACCCAGTACTTC; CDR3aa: CASSPRREGETQYF
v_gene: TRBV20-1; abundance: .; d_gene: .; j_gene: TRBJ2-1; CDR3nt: TGCAGTGCCGCGGCCGCCTACAATGAGCAGTTCTTC; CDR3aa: CSAAAAYNEQFF
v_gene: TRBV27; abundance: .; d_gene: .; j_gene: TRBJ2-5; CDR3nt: TGTGCCAGCAGTTTAAAGGATCCGGGGTTTGAAGAGACCCAGTACTTC; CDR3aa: CASSLKDPGFEETQYF
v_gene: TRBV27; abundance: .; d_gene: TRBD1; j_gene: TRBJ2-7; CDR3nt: TGTGCCAGCAGTTTTGCCAGGGGGACAGCCCACGAGCAGTACTTC; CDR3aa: CASSFARGTAHEQYF
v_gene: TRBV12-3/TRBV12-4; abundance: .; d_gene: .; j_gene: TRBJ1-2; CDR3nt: TGTGCCAGCACTCCGAGCGCGGGGAGTGGCTACACCTTC; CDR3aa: CASTPSAGSGYTF
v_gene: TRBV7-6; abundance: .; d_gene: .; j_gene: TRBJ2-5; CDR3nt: TGTGCCAGCAGCTTATTAGGGGCAGGGGAGGAGACCCAGTACTTC; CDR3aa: CASSLLGAGEETQYF
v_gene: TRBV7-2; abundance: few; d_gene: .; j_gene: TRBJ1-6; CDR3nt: TGTGCCAGCAGCTCAACAGGAGGCTCACCCCTCCACTTT; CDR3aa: CASSSTGGSPLHF
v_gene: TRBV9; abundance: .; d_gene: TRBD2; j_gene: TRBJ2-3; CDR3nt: TGTGCCAGCAGCCCAGGGGCTAGCGGGGGGGCCAGTGATACGCAGTATTTT; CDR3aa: CASSPGASGGASDTQYF
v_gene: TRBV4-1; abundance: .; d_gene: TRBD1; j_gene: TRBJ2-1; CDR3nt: TGCGCCAGCAGCTTCTCCGGGACAGGGGGCAACAATGAGCAGTTCTTC; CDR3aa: CASSFSGTGGNNEQFF
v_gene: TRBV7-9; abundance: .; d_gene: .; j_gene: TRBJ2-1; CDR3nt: TGTGCCAGCAGCTTAATTGGCGGCTCCTACAATGAGCAGTTCTTC; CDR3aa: CASSLIGGSYNEQFF
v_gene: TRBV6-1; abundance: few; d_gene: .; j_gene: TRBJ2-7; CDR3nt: TGTGCCAGCAGTGACACCGGGACGCTGAGCTCCTACGAGCAGTACTTC; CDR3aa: CASSDTGTLSSYEQYF
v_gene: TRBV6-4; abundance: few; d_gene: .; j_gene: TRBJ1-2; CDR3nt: TGTGCCAGCAGTACTGGCGGGCAGTCTGGCTACACCTTC; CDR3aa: CASSTGGQSGYTF
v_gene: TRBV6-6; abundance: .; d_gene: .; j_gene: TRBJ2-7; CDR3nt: TGTGCCAGCAGCCTACCGTCGGGCGGGGCCTCCTACGAGCAGTACTTC; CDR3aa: CASSLPSGGASYEQYF
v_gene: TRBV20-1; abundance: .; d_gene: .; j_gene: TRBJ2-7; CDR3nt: TGCAGCTTCCATGATGCTAGATCCTACGAGCAGTACTTC; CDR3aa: CSFHDARSYEQYF
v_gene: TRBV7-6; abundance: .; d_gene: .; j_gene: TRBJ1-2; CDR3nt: TGTGCCAGCAGCTCTTTATGGGGGGCCGATAACTATGGCTACACCTTC; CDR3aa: CASSSLWGADNYGYTF
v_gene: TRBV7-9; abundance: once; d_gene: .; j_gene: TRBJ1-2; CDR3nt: TGTGCCAGCAGACCCCAGGGAGCTAACTATGGCTACACCTTC; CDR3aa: CASRPQGANYGYTF
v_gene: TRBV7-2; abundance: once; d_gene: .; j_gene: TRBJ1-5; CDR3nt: TGTGCCAGCAGCTTAAACCCGAGGGGCCCCCAGCATTTT; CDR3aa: CASSLNPRGPQHF
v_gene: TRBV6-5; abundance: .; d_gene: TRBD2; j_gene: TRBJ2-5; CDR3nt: TGTGCCAGCAGTTACCCGGGACTAGCGGGAGAGACCCAGTACTTC; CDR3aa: CASSYPGLAGETQYF
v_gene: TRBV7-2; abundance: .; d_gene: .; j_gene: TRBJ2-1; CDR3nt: TGTGCCAGCAGCCCCCAGGTGGACGCGGGTAATGAGCAGTTCTTC; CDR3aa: CASSPQVDAGNEQFF
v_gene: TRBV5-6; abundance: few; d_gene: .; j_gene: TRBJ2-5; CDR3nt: TGTGCCAGCAGCGGGTACAGGGAAGGAGAGACCCAGTACTTC; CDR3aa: CASSGYREGETQYF
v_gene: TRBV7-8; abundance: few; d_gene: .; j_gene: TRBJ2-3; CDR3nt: TGTGCCAGCAGCATAGGAGGGTATAGCACAGATACGCAGTATTTT; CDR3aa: CASSIGGYSTDTQYF
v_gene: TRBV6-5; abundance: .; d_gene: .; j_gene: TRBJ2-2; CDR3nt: TGTGCCAGCAGTTACTCAGCAGGGGCGGGGAACACCGGGGAGCTGTTTTTT; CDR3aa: CASSYSAGAGNTGELFF
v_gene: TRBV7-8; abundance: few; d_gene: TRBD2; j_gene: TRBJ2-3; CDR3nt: TGTGCCAGCAGCTTACGGGAGGAACTCACAGATACGCAGTATTTT; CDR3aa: CASSLREELTDTQYF
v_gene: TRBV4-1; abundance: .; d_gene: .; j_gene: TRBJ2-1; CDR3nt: TGCGCCAGCAGCCAACCCGAAGGGATTACCTCCTACAATGAGCAGTTCTTC; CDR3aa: CASSQPEGITSYNEQFF
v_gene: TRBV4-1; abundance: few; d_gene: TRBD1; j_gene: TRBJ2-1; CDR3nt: TGCGCCAGCAGCCGACTAGGGACAGGGCCGGACAATGAGCAGTTCTTC; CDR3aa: CASSRLGTGPDNEQFF
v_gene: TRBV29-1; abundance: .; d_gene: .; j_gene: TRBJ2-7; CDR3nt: TGCAGCGTTGAATGGGGACCTACCTACGAGCAGTACTTC; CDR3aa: CSVEWGPTYEQYF
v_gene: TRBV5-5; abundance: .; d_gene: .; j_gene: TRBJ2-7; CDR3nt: TGTGCCAGCAGTTCCCTCGGGACCCACGGAGACGAGCAGTACTTC; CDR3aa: CASSSLGTHGDEQYF
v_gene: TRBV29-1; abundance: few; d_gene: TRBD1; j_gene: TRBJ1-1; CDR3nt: TGCAGCGTAGTTAGTCCCGGGACAGGGGTGAACACTGAAGCTTTCTTT; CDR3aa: CSVVSPGTGVNTEAFF